This T cell receptor beta chain was identified in a study of cytomegalovirus exposure and HLA in healthy donors. General study findings and limits: Most TCR sequences proved rare, with some public TCRs found in many donors. Cytomegalovirus association was assigned to more than 150 TCR beta chains. In vitro checks showed that a few CMV-associated chains really do target CMV antigens.

Vbeta (60) and Jbeta (13) primers were used in the PCR. Clones were read by immunoSEQ multiplex PCR, and TCRdb kept only the in-frame ones, dropping some. The sample comprises some 110,000 clones, under 80% of which are singletons, and 6.5% to 9.5% rests with the top ten. In the case of this clone: Its antigen is currently unknown.

Specimen: PBMCs. The sequence derives from a woman aged 40 to 50 in good health and CMV-seropositive.

CDR3: CASSYGTSGGVAYEQYF. Here the CDR3 DNA reads TGTGCCAGCAGTTACGGGACTAGCGGGGGGGTGGCCTACGAGCAGTACTTC. This chain joins TRBV28 and TRBJ2-7; 16 bases match TRBD2. J gave up 2 bases and V 4 bases, and 5 bases lay outside the gene matches. The CDR3 covers 17 residues. Germline assignment: CDR1 MDHEN and CDR2 SYDVKM.